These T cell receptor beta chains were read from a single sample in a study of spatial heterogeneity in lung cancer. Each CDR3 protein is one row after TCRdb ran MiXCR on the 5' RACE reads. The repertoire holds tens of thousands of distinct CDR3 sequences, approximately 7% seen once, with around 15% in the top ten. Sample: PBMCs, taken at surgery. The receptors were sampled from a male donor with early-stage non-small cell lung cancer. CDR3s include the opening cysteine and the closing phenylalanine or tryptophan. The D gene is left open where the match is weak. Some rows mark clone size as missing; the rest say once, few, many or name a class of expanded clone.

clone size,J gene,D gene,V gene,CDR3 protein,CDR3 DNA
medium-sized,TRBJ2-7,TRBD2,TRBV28,CASCPGGLARNEQYF,TGTGCCAGCTGCCCCGGGGGACTAGCGAGAAACGAGCAGTACTTC
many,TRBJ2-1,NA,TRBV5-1,CASSRIGVSGTYNEQFF,TGCGCCAGCAGCCGAATAGGGGTAAGCGGTACCTACAATGAGCAGTTCTTC
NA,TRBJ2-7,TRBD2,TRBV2,CASSLLLAGGYEQYF,TGTGCCAGCAGCCTCCTCCTAGCGGGAGGCTACGAGCAGTACTTC
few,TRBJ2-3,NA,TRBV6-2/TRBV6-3,CALKRAAGTDTQYF,TGTGCCCTCAAACGAGCGGCCGGCACAGATACGCAGTATTTT
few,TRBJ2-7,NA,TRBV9,CASSATGGEQYF,TGTGCCAGCAGCGCCACCGGCGGCGAGCAGTACTTC
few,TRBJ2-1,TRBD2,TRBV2,CASSGLAGPYNEQFF,TGTGCCAGCAGTGGACTAGCGGGGCCTTACAATGAGCAGTTCTTC
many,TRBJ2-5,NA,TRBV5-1,CASSLDTLQETQYF,TGCGCCAGCAGCTTGGACACCCTGCAAGAGACCCAGTACTTC
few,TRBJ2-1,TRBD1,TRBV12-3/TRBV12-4,CASSLDTGTAQFF,TGTGCCAGCAGTTTAGATACTGGGACAGCGCAGTTCTTC
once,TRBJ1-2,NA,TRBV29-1,CSVELGFGYTF,TGCAGCGTTGAATTGGGCTTTGGCTACACCTTC
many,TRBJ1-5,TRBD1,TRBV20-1,CSATRTGWNQPQHF,TGCAGTGCTACCAGGACAGGTTGGAATCAGCCCCAGCATTTT